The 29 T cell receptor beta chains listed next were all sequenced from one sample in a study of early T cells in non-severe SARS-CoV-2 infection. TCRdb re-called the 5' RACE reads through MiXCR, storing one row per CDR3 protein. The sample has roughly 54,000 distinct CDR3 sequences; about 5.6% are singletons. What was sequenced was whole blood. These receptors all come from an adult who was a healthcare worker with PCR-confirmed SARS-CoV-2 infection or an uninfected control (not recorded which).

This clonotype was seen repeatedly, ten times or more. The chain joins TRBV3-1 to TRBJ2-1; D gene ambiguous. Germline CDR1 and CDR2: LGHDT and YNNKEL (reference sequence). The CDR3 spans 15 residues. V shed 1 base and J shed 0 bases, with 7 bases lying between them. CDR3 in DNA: TGTGCCAGCAGCCAAGCGCAGCCCTCCTACAATGAGCAGTTCTTC. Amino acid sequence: CASSQAQPSYNEQFF.

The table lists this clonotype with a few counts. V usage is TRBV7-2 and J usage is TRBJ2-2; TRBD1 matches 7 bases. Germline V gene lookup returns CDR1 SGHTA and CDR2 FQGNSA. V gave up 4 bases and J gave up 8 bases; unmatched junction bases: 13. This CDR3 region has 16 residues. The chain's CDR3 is CASSSPGQSFRGELFF. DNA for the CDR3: TGTGCCAGCAGCTCTCCGGGACAGTCGTTTCGTGGGGAGCTGTTTTTT.

Here the CDR3 reads CSVGTSGRGETQYF. The CDR3, as DNA: TGCAGCGTCGGGACTAGCGGGAGAGGAGAGACCCAGTACTTC. This chain connects TRBV29-1 to TRBJ2-5, with 14 nucleotides matching TRBD2. Germline loops: CDR1 SQVTM, CDR2 ANQGSEA. The V segment lost 6 bases and the J segment 4 bases; nucleotides outside the gene matches: 4. The CDR3 extends over 14 amino acids.

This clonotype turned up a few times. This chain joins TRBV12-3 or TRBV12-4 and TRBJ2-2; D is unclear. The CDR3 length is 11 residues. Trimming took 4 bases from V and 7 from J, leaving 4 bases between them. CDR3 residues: CASSYGGELFF. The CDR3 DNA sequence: TGTGCCAGCAGTTATGGCGGGGAGCTGTTTTTT.

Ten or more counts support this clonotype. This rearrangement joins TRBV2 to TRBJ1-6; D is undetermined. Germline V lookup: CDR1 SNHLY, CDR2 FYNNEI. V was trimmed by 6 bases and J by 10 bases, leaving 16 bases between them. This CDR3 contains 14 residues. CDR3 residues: CASRRSDNWSPLHF. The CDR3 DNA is TGTGCCAGCAGACGTTCCGATAATTGGTCACCCCTCCACTTT.

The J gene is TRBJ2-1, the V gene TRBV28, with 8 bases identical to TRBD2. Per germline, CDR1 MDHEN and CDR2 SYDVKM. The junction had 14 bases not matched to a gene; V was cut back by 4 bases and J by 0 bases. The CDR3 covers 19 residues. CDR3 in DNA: TGTGCCAGCAGTTCGACCGCCCTAACTAGCGGAAGCTCCTACAATGAGCAGTTCTTC. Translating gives CASSSTALTSGSSYNEQFF.

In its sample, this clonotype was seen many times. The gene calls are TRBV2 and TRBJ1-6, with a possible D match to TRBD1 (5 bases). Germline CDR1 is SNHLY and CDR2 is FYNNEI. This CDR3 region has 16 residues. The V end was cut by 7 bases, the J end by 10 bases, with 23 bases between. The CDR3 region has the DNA TGTGCCAGCAACCTAAGAGGTGGCAGGGATCACTCACCCCTCCACTTT. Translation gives CASNLRGGRDHSPLHF.

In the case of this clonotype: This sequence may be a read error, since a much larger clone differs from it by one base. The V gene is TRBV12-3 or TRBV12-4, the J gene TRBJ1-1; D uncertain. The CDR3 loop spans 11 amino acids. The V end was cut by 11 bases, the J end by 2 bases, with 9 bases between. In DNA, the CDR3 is TGTGCCGTAGACCCAAACACTGAAGCTTTCTTT. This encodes CAVDPNTEAFF.

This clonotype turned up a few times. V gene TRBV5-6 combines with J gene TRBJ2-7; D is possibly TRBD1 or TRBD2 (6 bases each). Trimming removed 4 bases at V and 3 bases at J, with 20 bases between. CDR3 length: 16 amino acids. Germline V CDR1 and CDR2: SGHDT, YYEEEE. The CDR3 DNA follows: TGTGCCAGCAGCCGGGGGCTGCGGGATAAAGTCTACGAGCAGTACTTC. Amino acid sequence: CASSRGLRDKVYEQYF.

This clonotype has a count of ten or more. The CDR3 protein is CASSVRRAEEKLFF. The CDR3 coding sequence is TGTGCCAGCAGTGTACGTAGGGCTGAAGAAAAACTGTTTTTT. The chain uses TRBV2 and TRBJ1-4; D is uncertain. This CDR3 has 14 residues. The germline V gene encodes CDR1 SNHLY and CDR2 FYNNEI. Trimming left V 4 bases short and J 8 bases short, with 14 bases between.

The CDR3 reads CASSLAVRQQETQYF. The CDR3, as DNA: TGCGCCAGCAGCTTGGCCGTGAGACAGCAAGAGACCCAGTACTTC. The V call is TRBV5-1, the J call TRBJ2-5; tentative D call: TRBD1 (5 bases). The CDR3 extends over 15 amino acids. Trimming left V 0 bases short and J 2 bases short, with 11 bases between. The V gene's germline CDR1 is SGHRS and CDR2 YFSETQ. Together with reference TRBV5-1 and TRBJ2-5, the CDR3 gives the full variable domain: KAGVTQTPRYLIKTRGQQVTLSCSPISGHRSVSWYQQTPGQGLQFLFEYFSETQRNKGNFPGRFSGRQFSNSRSEMNVSTLELGDSALYLCASSLAVRQQETQYFGPGTRLLVL.

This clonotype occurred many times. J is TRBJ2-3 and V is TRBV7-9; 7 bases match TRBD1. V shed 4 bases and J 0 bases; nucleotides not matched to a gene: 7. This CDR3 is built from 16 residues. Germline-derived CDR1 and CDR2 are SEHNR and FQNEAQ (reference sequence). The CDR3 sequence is CASSWTGTVSTDTQYF. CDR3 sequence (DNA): TGTGCCAGCAGCTGGACCGGGACAGTTAGCACAGATACGCAGTATTTT.

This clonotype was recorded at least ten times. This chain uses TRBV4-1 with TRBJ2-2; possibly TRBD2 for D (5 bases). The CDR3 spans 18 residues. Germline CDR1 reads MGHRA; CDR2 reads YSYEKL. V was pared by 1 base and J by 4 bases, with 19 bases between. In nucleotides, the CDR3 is TGCGCCAGCAGCCAAGCCACCATGGAGGCCAAACCCACCGGGGAGCTGTTTTTT. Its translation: CASSQATMEAKPTGELFF.

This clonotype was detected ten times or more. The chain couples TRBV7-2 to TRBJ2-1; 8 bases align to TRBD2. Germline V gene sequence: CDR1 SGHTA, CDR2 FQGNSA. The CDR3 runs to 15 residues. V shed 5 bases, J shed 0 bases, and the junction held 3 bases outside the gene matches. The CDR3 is CASSILAVSYNEQFF. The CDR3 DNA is TGTGCCAGCAGCATACTAGCGGTCTCCTACAATGAGCAGTTCTTC.

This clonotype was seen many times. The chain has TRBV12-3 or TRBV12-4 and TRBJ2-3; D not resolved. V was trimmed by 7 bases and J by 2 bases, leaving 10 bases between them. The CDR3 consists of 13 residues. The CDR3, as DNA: TGTGCCAGCAACCGGGCGGTCACAGATACGCAGTATTTT. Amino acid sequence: CASNRAVTDTQYF.

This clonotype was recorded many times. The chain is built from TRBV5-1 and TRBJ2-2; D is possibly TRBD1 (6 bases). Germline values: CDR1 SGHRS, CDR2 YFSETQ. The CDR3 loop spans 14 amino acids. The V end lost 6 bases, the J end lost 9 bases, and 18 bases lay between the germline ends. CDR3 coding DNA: TGCGCCAGCACCCTGGGGGCGGCCACTCGGGAGCTGTTTTTT. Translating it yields CASTLGAATRELFF.

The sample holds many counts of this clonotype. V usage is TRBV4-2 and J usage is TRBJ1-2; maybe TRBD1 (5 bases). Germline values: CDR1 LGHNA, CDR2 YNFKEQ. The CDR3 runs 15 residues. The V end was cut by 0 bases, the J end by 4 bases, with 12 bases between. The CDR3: CASSQDRGQPYGYTF. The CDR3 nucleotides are TGTGCCAGCAGCCAAGATAGGGGCCAGCCCTATGGCTACACCTTC.

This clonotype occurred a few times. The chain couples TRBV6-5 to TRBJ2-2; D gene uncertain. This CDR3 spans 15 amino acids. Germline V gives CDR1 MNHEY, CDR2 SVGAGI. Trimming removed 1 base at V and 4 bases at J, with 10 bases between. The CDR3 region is CASSYWRSPTGELFF. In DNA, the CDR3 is TGTGCCAGCAGTTACTGGCGGAGCCCCACCGGGGAGCTGTTTTTT.

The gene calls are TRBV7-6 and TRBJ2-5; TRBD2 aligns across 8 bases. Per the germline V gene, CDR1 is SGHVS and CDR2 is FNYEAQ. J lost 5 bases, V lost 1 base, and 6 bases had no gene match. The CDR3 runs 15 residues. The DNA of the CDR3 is TGTGCCAGCAGCTTAGGCGGGAGGCCCCCCGAGACCCAGTACTTC. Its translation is CASSLGGRPPETQYF.

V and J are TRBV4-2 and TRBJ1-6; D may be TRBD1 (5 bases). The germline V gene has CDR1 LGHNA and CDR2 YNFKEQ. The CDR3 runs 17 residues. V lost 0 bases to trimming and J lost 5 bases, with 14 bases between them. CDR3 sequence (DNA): TGTGCCAGCAGCCAAGAGCCGTCGACAGCAGATAATTCACCCCTCCACTTT. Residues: CASSQEPSTADNSPLHF.

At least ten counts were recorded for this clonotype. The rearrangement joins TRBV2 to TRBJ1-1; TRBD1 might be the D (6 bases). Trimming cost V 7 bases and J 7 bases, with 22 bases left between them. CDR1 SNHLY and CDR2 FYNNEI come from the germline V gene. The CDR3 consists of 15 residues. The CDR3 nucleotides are TGTGCCAGCACTGATGGGGGATCAGCGGGACATGAAGCTTTCTTT. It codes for CASTDGGSAGHEAFF.

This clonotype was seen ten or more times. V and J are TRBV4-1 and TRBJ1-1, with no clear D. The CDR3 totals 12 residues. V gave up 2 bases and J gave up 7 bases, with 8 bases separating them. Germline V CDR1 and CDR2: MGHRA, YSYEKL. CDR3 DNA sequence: TGCGCCAGCAGCCAACCCGATGTTGAAGCTTTCTTT. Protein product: CASSQPDVEAFF.

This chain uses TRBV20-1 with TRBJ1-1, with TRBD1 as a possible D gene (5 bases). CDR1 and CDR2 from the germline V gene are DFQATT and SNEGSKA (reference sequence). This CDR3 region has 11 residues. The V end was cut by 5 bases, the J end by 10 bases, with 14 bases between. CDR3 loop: CSALTGDVAFF. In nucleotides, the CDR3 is TGCAGTGCTTTAACGGGGGACGTAGCTTTCTTT.

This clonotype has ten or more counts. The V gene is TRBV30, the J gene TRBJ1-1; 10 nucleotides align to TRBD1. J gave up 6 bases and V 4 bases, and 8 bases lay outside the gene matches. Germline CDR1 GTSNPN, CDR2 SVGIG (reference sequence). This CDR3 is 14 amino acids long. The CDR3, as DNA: TGTGCCTGGACCCCAACCGGGACAGGGGCTGAAGCTTTCTTT. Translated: CAWTPTGTGAEAFF.

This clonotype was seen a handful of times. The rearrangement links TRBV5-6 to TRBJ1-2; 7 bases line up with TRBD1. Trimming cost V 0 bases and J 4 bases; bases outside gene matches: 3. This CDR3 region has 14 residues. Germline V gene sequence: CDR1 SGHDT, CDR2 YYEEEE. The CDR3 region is CASSLVTGIYGYTF. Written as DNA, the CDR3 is TGTGCCAGCAGCTTGGTGACAGGGATCTATGGCTACACCTTC.

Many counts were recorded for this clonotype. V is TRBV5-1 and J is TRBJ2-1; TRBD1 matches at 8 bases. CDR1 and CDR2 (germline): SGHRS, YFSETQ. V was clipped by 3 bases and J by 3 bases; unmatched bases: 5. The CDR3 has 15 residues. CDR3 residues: CASSSQTGVYNEQFF. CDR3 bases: TGCGCCAGCAGCTCCCAGACAGGGGTCTACAATGAGCAGTTCTTC.

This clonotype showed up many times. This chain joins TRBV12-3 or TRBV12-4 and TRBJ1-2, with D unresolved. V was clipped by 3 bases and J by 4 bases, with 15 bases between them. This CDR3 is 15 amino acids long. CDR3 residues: CASSFSPELPYGYTF. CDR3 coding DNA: TGTGCCAGCAGTTTTAGCCCAGAGCTTCCCTATGGCTACACCTTC.

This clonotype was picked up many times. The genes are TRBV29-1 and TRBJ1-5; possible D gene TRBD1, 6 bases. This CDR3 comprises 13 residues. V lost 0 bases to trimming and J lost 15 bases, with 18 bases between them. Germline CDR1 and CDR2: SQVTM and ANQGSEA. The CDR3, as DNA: TGCAGCGTTGAAGACTCCCCACAGGGCGGAAGGCATTTT. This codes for CSVEDSPQGGRHF.

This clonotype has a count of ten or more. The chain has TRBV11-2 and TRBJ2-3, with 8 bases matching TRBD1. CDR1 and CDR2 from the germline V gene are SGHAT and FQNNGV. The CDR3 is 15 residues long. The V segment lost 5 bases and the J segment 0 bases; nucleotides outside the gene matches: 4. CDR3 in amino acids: CASSQGQDSTDTQYF. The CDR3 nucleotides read TGTGCCAGCAGCCAGGGACAGGATAGCACAGATACGCAGTATTTT.